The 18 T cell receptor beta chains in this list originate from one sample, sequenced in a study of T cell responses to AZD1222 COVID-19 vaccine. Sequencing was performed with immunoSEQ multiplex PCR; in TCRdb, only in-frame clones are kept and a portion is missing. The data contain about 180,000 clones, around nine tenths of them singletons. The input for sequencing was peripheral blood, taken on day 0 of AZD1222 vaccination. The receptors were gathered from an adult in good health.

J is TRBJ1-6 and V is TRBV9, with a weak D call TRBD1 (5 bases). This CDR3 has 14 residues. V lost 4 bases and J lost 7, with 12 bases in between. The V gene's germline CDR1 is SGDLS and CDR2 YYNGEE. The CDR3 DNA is TGTGCCAGCAGCTCCTCGGGGCAGAATTCACCCCTCCACTTT. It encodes CASSSSGQNSPLHF.

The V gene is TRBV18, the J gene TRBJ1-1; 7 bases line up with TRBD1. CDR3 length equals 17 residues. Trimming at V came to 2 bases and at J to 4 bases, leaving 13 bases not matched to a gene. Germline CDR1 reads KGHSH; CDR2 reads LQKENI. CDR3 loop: CASSPNTGATTFTEAFF. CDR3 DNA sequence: TGTGCCAGCTCACCAAATACAGGGGCCACTACGTTCACTGAAGCTTTCTTT.

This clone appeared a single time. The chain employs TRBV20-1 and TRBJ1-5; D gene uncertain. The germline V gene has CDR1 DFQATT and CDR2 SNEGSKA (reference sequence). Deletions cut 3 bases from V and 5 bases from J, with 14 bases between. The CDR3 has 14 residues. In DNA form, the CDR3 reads TGCAGTGCTAGTCTGCAAGCAATAGATCAGCCCCAGCATTTT. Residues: CSASLQAIDQPQHF.

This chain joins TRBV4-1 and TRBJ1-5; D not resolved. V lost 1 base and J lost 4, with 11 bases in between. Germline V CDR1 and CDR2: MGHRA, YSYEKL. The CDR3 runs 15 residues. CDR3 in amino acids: CASSQVFSENQPQHF. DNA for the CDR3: TGCGCCAGCAGCCAAGTTTTTTCGGAAAATCAGCCCCAGCATTTT.

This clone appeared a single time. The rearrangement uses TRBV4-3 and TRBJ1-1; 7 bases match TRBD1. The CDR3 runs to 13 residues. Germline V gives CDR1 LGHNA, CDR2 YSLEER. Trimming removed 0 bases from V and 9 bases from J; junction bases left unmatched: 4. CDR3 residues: CASSQETGQKAFF. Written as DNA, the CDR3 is TGCGCCAGCAGCCAAGAGACAGGGCAGAAAGCTTTCTTT.

The CDR3: CASSTRRTAYEQYF. The CDR3 DNA is TGTGCCAGCAGTACCCGGAGAACGGCCTACGAGCAGTACTTC. The chain couples TRBV6-6 to TRBJ2-7; no clear D gene. V lost 5 bases, J lost 2 bases, and 13 bases lay in between. The CDR3 extends over 14 amino acids. Germline CDR1 is MNHNY and CDR2 is SVGAGI (reference sequence).

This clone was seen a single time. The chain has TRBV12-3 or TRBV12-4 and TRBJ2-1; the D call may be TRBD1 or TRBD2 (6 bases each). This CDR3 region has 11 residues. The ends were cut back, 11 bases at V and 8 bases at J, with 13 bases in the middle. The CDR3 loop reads CAGGRGHEQFF. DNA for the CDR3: TGTGCCGGAGGACGGGGGCATGAGCAGTTCTTC.

DNA for the CDR3: TGTGCCACCAGTGATCCCAACAGGATAGGCTACACCTTC. Its protein product is CATSDPNRIGYTF. The V and J genes are TRBV24-1 and TRBJ1-2; weak D call: TRBD1 (5 bases). V gave up 3 bases and J gave up 8 bases, with 12 bases separating them. The CDR3 loop spans 13 amino acids. Germline V lookup: CDR1 KGHDR, CDR2 SFDVKD.

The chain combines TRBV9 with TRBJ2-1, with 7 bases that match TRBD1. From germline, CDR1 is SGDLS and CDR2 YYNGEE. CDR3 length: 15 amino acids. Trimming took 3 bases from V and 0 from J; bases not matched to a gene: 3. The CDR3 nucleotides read TGTGCCAGCAGCGAGACAGGGAGCTCCTACAATGAGCAGTTCTTC. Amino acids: CASSETGSSYNEQFF.

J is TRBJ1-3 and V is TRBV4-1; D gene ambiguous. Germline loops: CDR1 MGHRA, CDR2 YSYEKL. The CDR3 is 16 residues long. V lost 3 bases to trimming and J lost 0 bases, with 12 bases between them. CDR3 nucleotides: TGCGCCAGCAGCCACCCCGGGTCGAGCTCTGGAAACACCATATATTTT. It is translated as CASSHPGSSSGNTIYF.

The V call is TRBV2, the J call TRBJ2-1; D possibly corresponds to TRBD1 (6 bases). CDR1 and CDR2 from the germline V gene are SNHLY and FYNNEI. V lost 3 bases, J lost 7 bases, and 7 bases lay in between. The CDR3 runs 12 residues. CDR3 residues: CASSDTGNEQFF. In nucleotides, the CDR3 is TGTGCCAGCAGTGATACAGGGAATGAGCAGTTCTTC.

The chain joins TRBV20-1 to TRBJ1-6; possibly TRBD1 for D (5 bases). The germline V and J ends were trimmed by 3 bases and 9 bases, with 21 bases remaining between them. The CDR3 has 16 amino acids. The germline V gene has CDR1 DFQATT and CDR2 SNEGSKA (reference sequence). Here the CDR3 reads CSASPGTHKGGSPLHF. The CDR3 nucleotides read TGCAGTGCTAGTCCCGGGACCCACAAGGGCGGTTCACCCCTCCACTTT.

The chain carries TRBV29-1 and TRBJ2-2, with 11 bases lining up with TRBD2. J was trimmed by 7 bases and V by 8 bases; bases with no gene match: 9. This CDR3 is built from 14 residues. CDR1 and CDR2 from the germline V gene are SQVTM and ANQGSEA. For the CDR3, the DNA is TGCAGCTGTAGCGGGGGGGCAAGAAACGGGGAGCTGTTTTTT. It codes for CSCSGGARNGELFF.

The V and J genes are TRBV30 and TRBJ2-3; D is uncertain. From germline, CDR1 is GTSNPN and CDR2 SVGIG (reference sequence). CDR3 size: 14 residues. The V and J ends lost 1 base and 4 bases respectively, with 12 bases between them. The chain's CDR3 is CAWSGGFKSDTQYF. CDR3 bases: TGTGCCTGGAGTGGGGGTTTCAAATCAGATACGCAGTATTTT.

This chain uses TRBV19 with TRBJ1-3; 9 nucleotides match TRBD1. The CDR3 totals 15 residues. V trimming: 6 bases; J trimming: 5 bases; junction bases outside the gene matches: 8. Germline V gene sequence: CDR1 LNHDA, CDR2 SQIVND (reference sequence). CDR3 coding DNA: TGTGCCAGTAGAGACCCGGGACAGGGACGAAACACCATATATTTT. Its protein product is CASRDPGQGRNTIYF.

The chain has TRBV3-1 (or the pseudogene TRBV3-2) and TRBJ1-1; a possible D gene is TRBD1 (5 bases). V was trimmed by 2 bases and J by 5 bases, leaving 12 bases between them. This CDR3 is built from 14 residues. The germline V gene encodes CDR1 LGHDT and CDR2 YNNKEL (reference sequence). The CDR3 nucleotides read TGTGCCAGCAGCCAATCAGACAGATCGACTGAAGCTTTCTTT. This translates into CASSQSDRSTEAFF.

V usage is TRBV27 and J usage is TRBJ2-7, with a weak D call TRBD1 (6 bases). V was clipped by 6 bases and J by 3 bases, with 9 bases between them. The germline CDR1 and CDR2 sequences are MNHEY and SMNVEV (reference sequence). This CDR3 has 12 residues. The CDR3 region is CASSRGGYEQYF. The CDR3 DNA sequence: TGTGCCAGCAGCCGAGGGGGCTACGAGCAGTACTTC.

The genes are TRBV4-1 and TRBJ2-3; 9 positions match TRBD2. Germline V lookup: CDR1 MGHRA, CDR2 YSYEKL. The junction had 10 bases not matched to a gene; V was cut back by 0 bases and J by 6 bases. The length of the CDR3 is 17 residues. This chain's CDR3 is CASSQDVAGGMYDTQYF. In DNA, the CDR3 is TGCGCCAGCAGCCAAGATGTTGCGGGGGGGATGTATGATACGCAGTATTTT.